These T cell receptor beta chains were read from a single sample in a study of cytomegalovirus exposure and HLA in healthy donors. Here immunoSEQ multiplex PCR was the method, and the copy in TCRdb shows in-frame clones only, minus some. The sample carries about 140,000 clones, 60% to 80% recorded once. The sequenced sample was PBMCs. The receptors come from a male donor in good health and CMV-seronegative. Each CDR3 is given with its conserved first and last residue. Fields, in order: V gene, D gene, J gene, clone size, CDR3 protein, CDR3 DNA. D genes are given only for firm matches. Not all rows give a size; the values are once, few, many and, for expanded clones, a class.

TRBV6-1	.	TRBJ2-1	.	CASSDWGPYNEQFF	TGTGCCAGCAGTGATTGGGGGCCCTACAATGAGCAGTTCTTC
TRBV7-2	.	TRBJ2-3	few	CASSLDRSTDTQYF	TGTGCCAGCAGTCTCGACAGGAGCACAGATACGCAGTATTTT
TRBV18	.	TRBJ1-6	.	CASSRDGDSPLHF	TGTGCCAGCTCGCGGGACGGGGATTCACCCCTCCACTTT
TRBV6-6	TRBD1	TRBJ2-5	.	CASSWTGDETQYF	TGTGCCAGCAGTTGGACAGGGGACGAGACCCAGTACTTC
TRBV29-1	.	TRBJ1-1	.	CSVGVNTEAFF	TGCAGCGTTGGCGTGAACACTGAAGCTTTCTTT
TRBV28	TRBD1	TRBJ2-7	.	CASSPLSGTASYEQYF	TGTGCCAGCAGTCCCCTATCCGGGACAGCAAGTTACGAGCAGTACTTC
TRBV7-2	.	TRBJ1-1	.	CASSPRTLTEAFF	TGTGCCAGCAGCCCCCGGACACTCACTGAAGCTTTCTTT
TRBV30	.	TRBJ1-1	.	CAGGRGTEAFF	TGTGCCGGGGGCCGCGGAACTGAAGCTTTCTTT
TRBV5-1	.	TRBJ1-2	.	CASSWTTTGFDYGYTF	TGCGCCAGCAGCTGGACGACGACAGGTTTCGACTATGGCTACACCTTC
TRBV9	.	TRBJ1-5	.	CASSPLAGNQPQHF	TGTGCCAGCAGCCCCCTTGCCGGGAATCAGCCCCAGCATTTT
TRBV19	.	TRBJ1-1	.	CASSLGTLEAFF	TGTGCCAGTAGTCTCGGGACACTGGAAGCTTTCTTT
TRBV11-2	TRBD1	TRBJ1-5	.	CASSLGGQFSNQPQHF	TGTGCCAGCAGCTTAGGGGGACAGTTTAGCAATCAGCCCCAGCATTTT
TRBV5-1	TRBD2	TRBJ2-3	.	CASSRAGGGPPDTQYF	TGCGCCAGCAGCCGGGCGGGGGGAGGTCCGCCAGATACGCAGTATTTT
TRBV30	.	TRBJ2-4	.	CAWEPLAKNIQYF	TGTGCCTGGGAGCCCTTAGCCAAAAACATTCAGTACTTC
TRBV4-1	.	TRBJ1-2	.	CASSLLPGGASYGYTF	TGCGCCAGCAGCCTTCTTCCGGGGGGAGCCTCCTATGGCTACACCTTC
TRBV6-1	.	TRBJ1-1	.	CASSEGEGLRAFF	TGTGCCAGCAGTGAAGGTGAGGGACTTCGGGCTTTCTTT
TRBV5-4	TRBD1	TRBJ1-1	.	CASRKGQGAMNTEAFF	TGTGCCAGCAGGAAGGGACAGGGGGCTATGAACACTGAAGCTTTCTTT
TRBV15	.	TRBJ2-7	.	CASSGLGHEQYF	TGTGCCAGTTCAGGGTTAGGTCACGAGCAGTACTTC
TRBV7-9	TRBD2	TRBJ2-1	.	CASSSLAGAYNEQFF	TGTGCCAGCAGCTCCCTAGCGGGGGCTTACAATGAGCAGTTCTTC
TRBV11-1	.	TRBJ1-1	.	CASSLGDRGEAFF	TGTGCCAGCAGCTTAGGGGATAGGGGTGAAGCTTTCTTT
TRBV9	.	TRBJ1-1	.	CASSVSDDSSEAFF	TGTGCCAGCAGCGTCTCCGATGATAGTAGTGAAGCTTTCTTT
TRBV4-2	TRBD2	TRBJ2-1	.	CASSPGGPRSEQFF	TGTGCCAGCAGCCCGGGGGGGCCAAGATCTGAGCAGTTCTTC
TRBV10-3	TRBD1	TRBJ2-5	once	CAIKGAEEETQYF	TGTGCCATCAAGGGGGCAGAAGAAGAGACCCAGTACTTC
TRBV7-2	.	TRBJ1-4	few	CASSLEVEEKLFF	TGTGCCAGCAGCTTAGAAGTTGAGGAAAAACTGTTTTTT
TRBV6-6	TRBD2	TRBJ2-7	.	CASSYGSRGEYEQYF	TGTGCCAGCAGTTACGGGTCTCGGGGGGAGTACGAGCAGTACTTC
TRBV15	.	TRBJ1-2	.	CATSRAGNDGYTF	TGTGCCACCAGCAGAGCGGGGAACGATGGCTACACCTTC
TRBV9	.	TRBJ2-5	.	CASSREGRETQYF	TGTGCCAGCAGCCGAGAGGGTAGGGAGACCCAGTACTTC